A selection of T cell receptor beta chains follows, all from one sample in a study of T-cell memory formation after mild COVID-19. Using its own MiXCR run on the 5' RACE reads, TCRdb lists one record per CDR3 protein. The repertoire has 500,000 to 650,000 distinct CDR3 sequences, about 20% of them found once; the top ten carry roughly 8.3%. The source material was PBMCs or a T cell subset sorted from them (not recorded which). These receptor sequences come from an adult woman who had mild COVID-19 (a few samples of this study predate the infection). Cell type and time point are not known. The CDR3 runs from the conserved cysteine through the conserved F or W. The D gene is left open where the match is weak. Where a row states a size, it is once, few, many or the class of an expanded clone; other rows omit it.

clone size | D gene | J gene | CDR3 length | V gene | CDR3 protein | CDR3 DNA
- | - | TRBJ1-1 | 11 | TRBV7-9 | CAVLTGPEAFF | TGTGCCGTATTAACCGGGCCTGAAGCTTTCTTT
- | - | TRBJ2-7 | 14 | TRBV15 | CATSGGLLNSEQYF | TGTGCCACCAGCGGGGGACTCCTTAACTCCGAGCAGTACTTC
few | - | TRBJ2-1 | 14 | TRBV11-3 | CASSLSQTYNEQFF | TGTGCCAGCAGCTTAAGCCAGACCTACAATGAGCAGTTCTTC
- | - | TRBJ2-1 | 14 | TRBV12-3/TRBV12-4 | CASSLAAAGDEQFF | TGTGCCAGCAGTTTAGCGGCGGCCGGGGATGAGCAGTTCTTC
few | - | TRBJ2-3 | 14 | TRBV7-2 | CASSPRRGVDTQYF | TGTGCCAGCAGTCCCCGGCGGGGAGTTGACACGCAGTATTTT
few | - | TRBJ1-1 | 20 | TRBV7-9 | CASSLWGFDKSGTLNTEAFF | TGTGCCAGCAGCTTATGGGGCTTTGACAAGTCCGGGACACTGAACACTGAAGCTTTCTTT
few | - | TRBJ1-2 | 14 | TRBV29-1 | CSVESGRGVGGYTF | TGCAGCGTTGAGAGCGGCAGGGGCGTTGGGGGCTACACCTTC
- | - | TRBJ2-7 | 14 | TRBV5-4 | CASSSDRFSYEQYF | TGTGCCAGCAGCTCAGACAGGTTCTCCTACGAGCAGTACTTC
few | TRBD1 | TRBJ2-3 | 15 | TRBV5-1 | CASSFGQGAGDTQYF | TGCGCCAGCAGCTTCGGACAGGGGGCCGGAGATACGCAGTATTTT
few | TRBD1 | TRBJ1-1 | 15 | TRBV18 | CASSHGTGGGTEAFF | TGTGCCAGCTCACATGGGACAGGGGGCGGCACTGAAGCTTTCTTT
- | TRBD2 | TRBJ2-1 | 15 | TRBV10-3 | CAISDIPGLAGSPFF | TGTGCCATCAGTGACATTCCGGGACTAGCGGGATCGCCGTTCTTC
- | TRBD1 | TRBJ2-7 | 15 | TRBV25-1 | CASSESGTGATEQYF | TGTGCCAGCAGTGAATCGGGGACAGGGGCTACGGAGCAGTACTTC
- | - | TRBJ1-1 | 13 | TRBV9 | CASSVGFGAVAFF | TGTGCCAGCAGCGTAGGGTTCGGGGCGGTAGCTTTCTTT
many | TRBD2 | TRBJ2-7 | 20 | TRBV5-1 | CASSLVSPGLAGVVWGEQYF | TGCGCCAGCAGCTTGGTATCCCCGGGACTAGCGGGAGTAGTATGGGGCGAGCAGTACTTC
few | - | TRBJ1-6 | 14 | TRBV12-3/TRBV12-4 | CASSPGLNNSPLHF | TGTGCCAGCAGTCCGGGACTGAATAATTCACCCCTCCACTTT
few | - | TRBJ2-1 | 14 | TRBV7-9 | CASSSPRVYNEQFF | TGTGCCAGCAGCTCCCCCCGGGTGTACAATGAGCAGTTCTTC
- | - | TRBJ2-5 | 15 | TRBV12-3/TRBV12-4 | CASSLRAGFQETQYF | TGTGCCAGCAGTTTGCGGGCGGGCTTTCAAGAGACCCAGTACTTC
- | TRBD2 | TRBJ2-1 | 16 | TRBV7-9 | CASSLVEGLASYEQFF | TGTGCCAGCAGCTTAGTAGAGGGACTAGCAAGCTATGAGCAGTTCTTC
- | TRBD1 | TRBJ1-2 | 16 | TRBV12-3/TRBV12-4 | CASSIRDRFVDYGYTF | TGTGCCAGCAGTATCCGGGACAGATTTGTCGACTATGGCTACACCTTC
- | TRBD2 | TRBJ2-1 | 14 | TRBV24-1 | CATSDTGLAGEQFF | TGTGCCACCAGTGATACGGGACTAGCGGGAGAGCAGTTCTTC
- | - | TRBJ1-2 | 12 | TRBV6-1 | CASSDRPGGYTF | TGTGCCAGCAGTGACAGGCCCGGCGGCTACACCTTC
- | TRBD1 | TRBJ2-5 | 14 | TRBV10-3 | CATASTGGQETQYF | TGTGCCACTGCCTCGACAGGGGGACAAGAGACCCAGTACTTC
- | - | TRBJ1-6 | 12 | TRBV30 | CASSRGNSPLHF | TGTGCCTCATCCCGGGGGAATTCACCCCTCCACTTT
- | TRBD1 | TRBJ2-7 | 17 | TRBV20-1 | CSARGGVGTGNLYEQYF | TGCAGTGCTAGAGGGGGCGTTGGGACAGGGAACCTCTACGAGCAGTACTTC
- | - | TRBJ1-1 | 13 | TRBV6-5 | CASSYGRSDAAFF | TGTGCCAGCAGTTACGGACGAAGTGATGCGGCTTTCTTT
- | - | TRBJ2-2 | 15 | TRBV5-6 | CASSLSLGASGELFF | TGTGCCAGCAGTTTATCTCTGGGTGCCTCCGGGGAGCTGTTTTTT
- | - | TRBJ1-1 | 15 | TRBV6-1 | CASSDGPVSIAEAFF | TGTGCCAGCAGTGACGGGCCCGTTTCTATAGCCGAAGCTTTCTTT
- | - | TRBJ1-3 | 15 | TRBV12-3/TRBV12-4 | CASSLGQGLRNTIYF | TGTGCCAGCAGTTTGGGGCAGGGGCTGCGAAACACCATATATTTT
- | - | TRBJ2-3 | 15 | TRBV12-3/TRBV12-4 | CASSLFDSSTDTQYF | TGTGCCAGCAGCCTATTCGATTCTAGCACAGATACGCAGTATTTT
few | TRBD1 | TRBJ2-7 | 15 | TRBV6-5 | CASSYTTGGSYEQYF | TGTGCCAGCAGTTACACGACAGGGGGATCCTACGAGCAGTACTTC
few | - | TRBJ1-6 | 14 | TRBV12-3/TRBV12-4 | CASSFAGVQSPLHF | TGTGCCAGCAGCTTCGCAGGGGTGCAATCACCCCTCCACTTT
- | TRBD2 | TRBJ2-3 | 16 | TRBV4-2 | CASSQDLTSGSGTQYF | TGTGCCAGCAGCCAGGACCTGACTAGCGGGAGCGGTACGCAGTATTTT
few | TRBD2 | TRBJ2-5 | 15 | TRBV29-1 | CSVVRSGGPKETQYF | TGCAGCGTTGTTCGTAGCGGGGGGCCTAAAGAGACCCAGTACTTC
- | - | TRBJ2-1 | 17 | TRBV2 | CASSVSPDSSSYNEQFF | TGTGCCAGCAGTGTGTCCCCTGACAGTAGCTCCTACAATGAGCAGTTCTTC
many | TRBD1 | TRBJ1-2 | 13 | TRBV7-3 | CASSRDRNYGYTF | TGTGCCAGCAGCCGGGACAGGAACTATGGCTACACCTTC
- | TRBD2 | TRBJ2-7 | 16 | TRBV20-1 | CSARDPGGGLFYEQYF | TGCAGTGCTAGAGATCCCGGGGGGGGCCTGTTCTACGAGCAGTACTTC
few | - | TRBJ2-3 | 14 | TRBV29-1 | CSVEDRRGTDTQYF | TGCAGCGTTGAAGATCGAAGGGGGACAGATACGCAGTATTTT
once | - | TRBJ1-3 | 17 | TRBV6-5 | CASSYSGGSISGNTIYF | TGTGCCAGCAGTTACTCCGGGGGGTCCATCTCTGGAAACACCATATATTTT
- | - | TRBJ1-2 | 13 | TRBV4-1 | CASSQAPGTGYTF | TGCGCCAGCAGCCAAGCCCCAGGGACTGGCTACACCTTC
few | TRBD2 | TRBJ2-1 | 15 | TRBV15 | CATSGAGGFYNEQFF | TGTGCCACCAGCGGGGCGGGGGGATTCTACAATGAGCAGTTCTTC
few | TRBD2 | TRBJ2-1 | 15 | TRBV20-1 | CSARTSGVLYNEQFF | TGCAGTGCTAGGACTAGCGGGGTACTCTACAATGAGCAGTTCTTC
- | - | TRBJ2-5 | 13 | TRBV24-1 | CATSDGTPETQYF | TGTGCCACCAGTGACGGGACACCGGAGACCCAGTACTTC
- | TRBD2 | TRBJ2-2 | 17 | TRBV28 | CASSFVWRERNTGELFF | TGTGCCAGCAGTTTTGTTTGGCGGGAGAGAAACACCGGGGAGCTGTTTTTT
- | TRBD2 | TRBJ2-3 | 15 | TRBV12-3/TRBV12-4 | CASSFHGGSTDTQYF | TGTGCCAGCAGTTTTCACGGGGGGAGCACAGATACGCAGTATTTT
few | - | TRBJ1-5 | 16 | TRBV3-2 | CASSQEVGHYNQPQHF | TGTGCCAGCAGCCAAGAGGTAGGACATTACAATCAGCCCCAGCATTTT
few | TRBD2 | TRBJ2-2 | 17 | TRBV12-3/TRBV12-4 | CASSLAGRAPSTGELFF | TGTGCCAGCAGTTTAGCGGGGAGGGCACCCAGCACCGGGGAGCTGTTTTTT
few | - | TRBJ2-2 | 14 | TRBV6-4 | CASSDSWNTGELFF | TGTGCCAGCAGTGACAGCTGGAACACCGGGGAGCTGTTTTTT
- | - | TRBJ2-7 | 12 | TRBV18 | CASSMKGVEQYF | TGTGCCAGCTCAATGAAAGGGGTCGAGCAGTACTTC